One sample yielded the 29 T cell receptor beta chains listed below, sequenced in a study of long-term antiretroviral therapy in people with HIV. At survey level, the immunoSEQ assay was run in its v3.0 version. Generated by immunoSEQ multiplex PCR, the TCRdb table keeps only in-frame clones and is missing some. The top ten hold 10% to 15% of the sample, which has tens of thousands of clones, roughly 79% seen once. Sequenced material: unsorted PBMCs, taken 0.1 years before starting antiretroviral therapy. These TCRs come from a man in his forties with HIV.

This clone has more than one count but fewer than ten. CDR3 coding DNA: TGCAGCGTCGGGGGGGCGATGCGAGATACGCAGTATTTT. It codes for CSVGGAMRDTQYF. The rearrangement links TRBV29-1 to TRBJ2-3; 8 nucleotides line up with TRBD2. In germline, CDR1 is SQVTM, CDR2 ANQGSEA. V shed 6 bases and J 5 bases; nucleotides not matched to a gene: 7. CDR3 length equals 13 residues.

The chain recombines TRBV7-9 with TRBJ2-5; D is undetermined. Deletions cut 10 bases from V and 2 bases from J, with 14 bases between. Germline CDR1 is SEHNR and CDR2 is FQNEAQ (reference sequence). The CDR3 length is 13 residues. CDR3 sequence reads: CATPSGTQETQYF. The DNA for the CDR3 is TGTGCCACCCCGAGTGGTACGCAAGAGACCCAGTACTTC.

The rearrangement uses TRBV5-4 and TRBJ2-3, with a weak D call TRBD2 (6 bases). The germline V gene has CDR1 SGHNT and CDR2 YYREEE (reference sequence). The CDR3 runs to 14 residues. V gave up 4 bases and J gave up 4 bases, with 13 bases separating them. The CDR3 nucleotides are TGTGCCAGCAGCCCCGGGAGTGGGGCAGATACGCAGTATTTT. Protein product: CASSPGSGADTQYF.

This clone was seen once. The genes are TRBV5-1 and TRBJ2-7, with D unresolved. CDR3 length equals 13 residues. Trimming took off 1 base at V and 1 base at J, with 6 bases between the two ends. The V gene's germline CDR1 is SGHRS and CDR2 YFSETQ. The CDR3 sequence is CASSLLLSYEQYF. In DNA, the CDR3 is TGCGCCAGCAGCTTGTTGCTGTCCTACGAGCAGTACTTC.

The chain joins TRBV28 to TRBJ2-5; the match to TRBD2 covers 11 bases. Per the germline V gene, CDR1 is MDHEN and CDR2 is SYDVKM. There are 16 residues in the CDR3. Trimming took 4 bases from V and 2 from J; bases not matched to a gene: 6. CDR3 sequence: CASSSPTSGVQETQYF. The CDR3 DNA follows: TGTGCCAGCAGTTCTCCGACTAGCGGGGTTCAAGAGACCCAGTACTTC.

The chain combines TRBV7-7 with TRBJ2-7; D is ambiguous. This CDR3 is 19 amino acids long. With 2 bases removed from V and 3 bases from J, the gap between germline ends came to 26 bases. Germline V gene lookup returns CDR1 SSHAT and CDR2 FNYEAQ (reference sequence). The CDR3 DNA is TGTGCCAGCAGCTTAAGTCGTCGCAGGCCCATTGTCTGGCTCTACGAGCAGTACTTC. Translating it yields CASSLSRRRPIVWLYEQYF.

V is TRBV7-9 and J is TRBJ1-4; 11 bases agree with TRBD1. Germline loops: CDR1 SEHNR, CDR2 FQNEAQ (reference sequence). Trimming took 5 bases from V and 7 from J; bases not matched to a gene: 12. The CDR3 is made up of 17 amino acids. CDR3 in amino acids: CASSPQGQGAFGEKLFF. Written as DNA, the CDR3 is TGTGCCAGCAGCCCCCAAGGACAGGGGGCTTTCGGTGAAAAACTGTTTTTT.

Note on this clone: This CDR3 is missing its conserved last phenylalanine or tryptophan, likely due to a read error. Because the CDR3's place on the DNA is in doubt, the DNA is left out and the CDR3 is given as listed by TCRdb. The V gene is TRBV6-5, the J gene TRBJ1-2. Looked up from germline, CDR1 is MNHEY and CDR2 is SVGAGI. The CDR3 numbers 8 amino acids, ends counted. CDR3: CASSSQEA.

This clone has only one observation. The chain couples TRBV7-9 to TRBJ1-4; tentatively, D is TRBD1 (5 bases). Trimming stripped 8 bases from V and 10 bases from J, with 14 bases between. Germline V gene lookup returns CDR1 SEHNR and CDR2 FQNEAQ (reference sequence). The CDR3 runs 12 residues. This chain's CDR3 is CASGAKGGKLFF. CDR3 coding DNA: TGTGCCAGCGGGGCAAAGGGCGGAAAACTGTTTTTT.

The J gene is TRBJ2-3, the V gene TRBV27, with D hard to call. The germline CDR1 and CDR2 sequences are MNHEY and SMNVEV (reference sequence). CDR3 length equals 14 residues. V was pared by 4 bases and J by 10 bases, with 18 bases between. CDR3 loop: CASSWLPGRQSQYF. Here the CDR3 DNA reads TGTGCCAGCAGTTGGCTGCCGGGCCGCCAATCGCAGTATTTT.

The CDR3 protein is CASSAGVQETQYF. As DNA, the CDR3 is TGTGCCAGCAGCGCTGGAGTCCAAGAGACCCAGTACTTC. The chain combines TRBV7-3 with TRBJ2-5; D gene unclear. CDR3 length equals 13 residues. Trimming stripped 5 bases from V and 1 base from J, with 8 bases between. Looked up from germline, CDR1 is SGHTA and CDR2 is FQGTGA.

This chain joins TRBV4-3 and TRBJ1-1; maybe TRBD1 (5 bases). Germline CDR1 LGHNA, CDR2 YSLEER. With 1 base removed from V and 4 bases from J, the gap between germline ends came to 13 bases. The CDR3 sequence is 15 residues long. For the CDR3, the DNA is TGCGCCAGCAGCCAAGGTTTGGGGGTAGCCACTGAAGCTTTCTTT. This codes for CASSQGLGVATEAFF.

The rearrangement links TRBV15 to TRBJ2-7; tentatively, D is TRBD1 (5 bases). The germline V gene has CDR1 LNHNV and CDR2 YYDKDF (reference sequence). Trimming stripped 0 bases from V and 2 bases from J, with 8 bases between. The CDR3 is 14 amino acids. This CDR3 is CATSRDRATYEQYF. As DNA, the CDR3 is TGTGCCACCAGCAGAGACAGGGCCACCTACGAGCAGTACTTC.

To note about this clone: At the DNA level, this CDR3 is encoded by other sequences in the same sample as well. The chain has TRBV5-1 and TRBJ2-5, with D perhaps matching TRBD2 (5 bases). The CDR3 extends over 14 amino acids. V was pared by 2 bases and J by 2 bases, with 10 bases between. CDR1 SGHRS and CDR2 YFSETQ come from the germline V gene. CDR3 amino acids: CASSLVGGQETQYF. CDR3 nucleotide sequence: TGCGCCAGCAGCTTAGTTGGAGGTCAAGAGACCCAGTACTTC.

The chain recombines TRBV4-3 with TRBJ1-2, with D possibly matching TRBD1 (5 bases). Germline loops: CDR1 LGHNA, CDR2 YSLEER. The CDR3 contains 16 residues. V was clipped by 0 bases and J by 6 bases, with 17 bases between them. CDR3 coding DNA: TGCGCCAGCAGCCAAGACGGGGAAGGGGTAGAGAATGGCTACACCTTC. This gives the protein CASSQDGEGVENGYTF.

Sample share makes this clone medium-sized. One end of the junction fails to match germline, which may point to a read error. The chain links TRBV7-6 to TRBJ1-6; the D gene is possibly TRBD1 (5 bases). Germline assignment: CDR1 SGHVS and CDR2 FNYEAQ. The CDR3 has 15 amino acids. CDR3 sequence reads: CASSLAARVESPLHF. The CDR3 DNA reads as TGTGCCAGCAGCCTAGCCGCCAGGGTTGAGTCACCCCTCCACTTT.

The gene calls are TRBV14 and TRBJ2-3, with a tentative D call TRBD1 (6 bases). V lost 2 bases and J 2 bases, leaving 11 bases between the germline ends. The V gene's germline CDR1 is SGHDN and CDR2 FVKESK. The CDR3 loop spans 15 amino acids. The CDR3: CASSQRLGATDTQYF. The CDR3 nucleotides are TGTGCCAGCAGCCAACGCCTGGGGGCCACAGATACGCAGTATTTT.

V usage is TRBV30 and J usage is TRBJ1-1; 7 bases align to TRBD1. V gave up 1 base and J gave up 1 base; unmatched junction bases: 0. CDR3 length equals 13 residues. Germline assignment: CDR1 GTSNPN and CDR2 SVGIG (reference sequence). The CDR3 sequence is CAWSGQGNTEAFF. The CDR3 DNA is TGTGCCTGGAGTGGACAGGGGAACACTGAAGCTTTCTTT.

This clone was seen more than once but under ten times. The chain combines TRBV29-1 with TRBJ1-1, with no clear D. Germline CDR1 is SQVTM and CDR2 is ANQGSEA. The CDR3 totals 12 residues. Trimming pared 3 bases from V and 4 bases from J, leaving 9 bases between. The DNA for the CDR3 is TGCAGCGTTGAGCGGACGGCCACTGAAGCTTTCTTT. Translating gives CSVERTATEAFF.

This clone was seen a handful of times. The rearrangement joins TRBV6-6 to TRBJ1-1; maybe TRBD1 (6 bases). Trimming removed 2 bases from V and 4 bases from J, with 8 bases in between. Per the germline V gene, CDR1 is MNHNY and CDR2 is SVGAGI (reference sequence). This CDR3 contains 13 residues. This chain's CDR3 is CASSYQGSTEAFF. CDR3 bases: TGTGCCAGCAGTTACCAGGGGAGCACTGAAGCTTTCTTT.

The rearrangement uses TRBV11-2 and TRBJ2-7; tentatively, D is TRBD2 (6 bases). Per germline, CDR1 SGHAT and CDR2 FQNNGV. Deletions cut 1 base from V and 6 bases from J, with 10 bases between. The CDR3 spans 13 residues. The CDR3 spells CASSLGWGGEQYF. The CDR3, as DNA: TGTGCCAGCAGCTTAGGGTGGGGAGGCGAGCAGTACTTC.

The chain combines TRBV7-8 with TRBJ2-2; no definite D call. Germline lookup yields CDR1 SGHVS and CDR2 FQNEAQ. V lost 4 bases to trimming and J lost 0 bases, with 6 bases between them. The CDR3 has 14 amino acids. In DNA form, the CDR3 reads TGTGCCAGCAGCTACCGACCGAACACCGGGGAGCTGTTTTTT. Translation gives CASSYRPNTGELFF.

The V call is TRBV5-4, the J call TRBJ2-3; D uncertain. CDR1 is SGHNT and CDR2 is YYREEE in the germline V gene (reference sequence). Between the trimmed V and J ends, which lost 7 bases and 4 bases, there was a span of 19 bases. This CDR3 has 15 amino acids. The CDR3 reads CASAPQAQRADTQYF. CDR3 bases: TGTGCCAGCGCCCCCCAGGCCCAACGAGCAGATACGCAGTATTTT.

The chain links TRBV4-1 to TRBJ2-3, with 7 bases fitting TRBD1. Trimming removed 4 bases from V and 2 bases from J; junction bases left unmatched: 12. The CDR3 sequence is 17 residues long. The germline V gene encodes CDR1 MGHRA and CDR2 YSYEKL. CDR3 loop: CASSLLFPGQSTDTQYF. For the CDR3, the DNA is TGCGCCAGCAGCCTCCTATTTCCGGGACAGTCCACAGATACGCAGTATTTT.

This clone was recorded once. The chain is built from TRBV29-1 and TRBJ1-5; 10 bases match TRBD1. The V and J ends lost 6 bases and 3 bases, in that order; junction bases with no gene match: 5. The V gene's germline CDR1 is SQVTM and CDR2 ANQGSEA. The CDR3 is made up of 14 amino acids. The CDR3 region has the DNA TGCAGCGTCCGGGACAGGGGTAACAATCAGCCCCAGCATTTT. It codes for CSVRDRGNNQPQHF.

The J gene is TRBJ2-7, the V gene TRBV5-1, with 9 bases matching TRBD1. CDR1 and CDR2 (germline): SGHRS, YFSETQ. The CDR3 contains 15 residues. Unmatched junction bases numbered 10, after V lost 3 bases and J lost 6 bases. The CDR3 DNA reads TGCGCCAGCAGCTGGCTGGGACAGGGCGAGGGCGAGCAGTACTTC. Translation gives CASSWLGQGEGEQYF.

The V and J genes are TRBV28 and TRBJ2-7; a weak D match, TRBD2 (6 bases). Trimming took 2 bases from V and 6 from J, leaving 14 bases between them. The CDR3 extends over 14 amino acids. Germline V gene lookup returns CDR1 MDHEN and CDR2 SYDVKM. As DNA, the CDR3 is TGTGCCAGCAGTTTAGACGGGTCCGGGAGCGAGCAGTACTTC. It yields the protein CASSLDGSGSEQYF.

The V and J genes are TRBV5-6 and TRBJ2-5; D unclear. Trimming shortened V by 5 bases and J by 5 bases, and 13 bases separated the two germline ends. The germline CDR1 and CDR2 sequences are SGHDT and YYEEEE. The CDR3 has 13 residues. The DNA of the CDR3 is TGTGCCAGCAGAGGAATAAACGCCGAGACCCAGTACTTC. Translating gives CASRGINAETQYF.

V gene TRBV7-9 combines with J gene TRBJ2-1; 10 bases are shared with TRBD2. V was clipped by 3 bases and J by 9 bases; unmatched bases: 8. In germline, CDR1 is SEHNR, CDR2 FQNEAQ (reference sequence). The CDR3 totals 15 residues. CDR3 region: CASSFTSGGAGEQFF. Here the CDR3 DNA reads TGTGCCAGCAGCTTCACAAGCGGGGGGGCCGGTGAGCAGTTCTTC.